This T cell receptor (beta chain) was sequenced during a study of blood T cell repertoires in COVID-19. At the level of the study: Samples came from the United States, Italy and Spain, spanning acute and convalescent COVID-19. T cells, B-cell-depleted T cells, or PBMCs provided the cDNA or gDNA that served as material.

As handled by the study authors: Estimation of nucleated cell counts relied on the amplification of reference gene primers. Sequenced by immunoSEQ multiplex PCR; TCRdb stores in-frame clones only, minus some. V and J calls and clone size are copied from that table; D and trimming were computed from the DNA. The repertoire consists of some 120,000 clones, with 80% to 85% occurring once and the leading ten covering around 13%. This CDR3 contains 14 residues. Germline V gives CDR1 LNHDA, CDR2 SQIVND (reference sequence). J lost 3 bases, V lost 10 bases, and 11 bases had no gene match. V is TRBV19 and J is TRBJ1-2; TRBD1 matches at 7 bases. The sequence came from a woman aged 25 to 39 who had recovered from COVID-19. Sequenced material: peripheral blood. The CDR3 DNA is TGTGCCACCTCGACGAAAACAGGGGACTATGGCTACACCTTC. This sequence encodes CATSTKTGDYGYTF.